This entry lists 23 T cell receptor beta chains sequenced from one sample in a study of T cell responses to AZD1222 COVID-19 vaccine. The assay was immunoSEQ multiplex PCR, and TCRdb's table has in-frame clones only and misses some. Counted here are 150,000 or so clones, roughly nine tenths occurring once; the ten biggest clones make up over 1.1%. Here the sequenced sample was peripheral blood, taken on day 0 of AZD1222 vaccination. These receptors came from an adult in good health.

The rearrangement uses TRBV7-6 and TRBJ2-2; 9 nucleotides match TRBD2. The CDR3 covers 15 residues. Germline values: CDR1 SGHVS, CDR2 FNYEAQ. With V trimmed by 2 bases and J by 5 bases, 3 bases remained unmatched. The DNA of the CDR3 is TGTGCCAGCAGCTTAATGCGGGGGGGGACCGGGGAGCTGTTTTTT. Residues: CASSLMRGGTGELFF. The complete variable domain, with remaining parts taken from reference TRBV7-6 and TRBJ2-2, reads GAGVSQSPRYKVTKRGQDVALRCDPISGHVSLYWYRQALGQGPEFLTYFNYEAQQDKSGLPNDRFSAERPEGSISTLTIQRTEQRDSAMYRCASSLMRGGTGELFFGEGSRLTVL.

The chain uses TRBV7-6 and TRBJ1-6; D unclear. CDR3 size: 15 residues. V dropped 7 bases and J dropped 6 bases, with 16 bases sitting between them. The V gene's germline CDR1 is SGHVS and CDR2 FNYEAQ. CDR3 sequence reads: CASTTRAKGNSPLHF. The CDR3 nucleotides are TGTGCCAGCACCACGCGGGCCAAGGGTAATTCACCCCTCCACTTT.

The V call is TRBV11-1, the J call TRBJ1-1; D unclear. The V gene lost 1 base and the J gene lost 1 base, with 7 bases spanning the gap. Germline CDR1 reads SGHAT; CDR2 reads FQDESV (reference sequence). The CDR3 length is 14 residues. The DNA for the CDR3 is TGTGCCAGCAGCTTAGAACAGTCGAACACTGAAGCTTTCTTT. Amino acid sequence: CASSLEQSNTEAFF.

The chain has TRBV12-1 and TRBJ2-7; the D call of TRBD2 is as the table states it, not checked on the DNA. TRBV12-1 is a pseudogene locus. The CDR3 covers 16 residues. The CDR3 nucleotides are TGTGCCAGCAGCTCCCACCCTAGCGGGCTTTCCTACGAGCAGTACTTC. It yields the protein CASSSHPSGLSYEQYF.

Of note for this clone: Since the CDR3 does not end with the conserved phenylalanine or tryptophan, this likely comes from a read error. The DNA is left out, because the CDR3 cannot be placed on it with certainty; the CDR3 is given as TCRdb lists it. This chain links TRBV7-9 with TRBJ1-2. Including both end residues, the CDR3 is 13 amino acids long. Germline values: CDR1 SEHNR, CDR2 FQNEAQ (reference sequence). The CDR3: CASSLASGPLTSV.

This clone was recorded once. The chain uses TRBV6-5 and TRBJ2-1, with TRBD1 matching 10 bases. V shed 6 bases, J shed 3 bases, and the junction held 2 bases outside the gene matches. The CDR3 contains 14 residues. Germline-derived CDR1 and CDR2 are MNHEY and SVGAGI. The CDR3 reads CASRGDRGYNEQFF. The CDR3 coding sequence is TGTGCCAGCAGGGGGGACAGGGGCTACAATGAGCAGTTCTTC.

This chain joins TRBV19 and TRBJ2-6; D is unclear. The length of the CDR3 is 13 residues. CDR1 and CDR2 (germline): LNHDA, SQIVND (reference sequence). Trimming took 7 bases from V and 4 from J, leaving 8 bases between them. The CDR3 bases are TGTGCCAGTAAGGTTGCCGGGGCCAACGTCCTGACTTTC. Translating it yields CASKVAGANVLTF. Full variable domain (outside the CDR3, taken from reference TRBV19 and TRBJ2-6): DGGITQSPKYLFRKEGQNVTLSCEQNLNHDAMYWYRQDPGQGLRLIYYSQIVNDFQKGDIAEGYSVSREKKESFPLTVTSAQKNPTAFYLCASKVAGANVLTFGAGSRLTVL.

The V call is TRBV10-3, the J call TRBJ2-1, with unresolved D. V lost 7 bases and J 9 bases, leaving 4 bases between the germline ends. The CDR3 covers 9 residues. Germline V gene lookup returns CDR1 ENHRY and CDR2 SYGVKD. The CDR3 DNA reads as TGTGCCATCAACGGTGAGCAGTTCTTC. Its translation: CAINGEQFF.

This chain joins TRBV12-3 or TRBV12-4 and TRBJ2-1; D remains ambiguous. The CDR3 is made up of 12 amino acids. The V and J ends lost 4 bases and 12 bases respectively, with 13 bases between them. The CDR3 is CASSSGPTGQFF. The CDR3 DNA is TGTGCCAGCAGTTCTGGGCCCACTGGGCAGTTCTTC.

The chain is built from TRBV6-2 or TRBV6-3 and TRBJ2-1, with D unclear. Per the germline V gene, CDR1 is MNHEY and CDR2 is SVGEGT. The CDR3 is 15 amino acids. V lost 3 bases, J lost 1 base, and 10 bases lay in between. The CDR3 region is CASSYVRRSYNEQFF. In DNA form, the CDR3 reads TGTGCCAGCAGTTATGTGAGGCGGTCCTACAATGAGCAGTTCTTC.

The genes are TRBV3-1 (or the pseudogene TRBV3-2) and TRBJ2-1; D is perhaps TRBD2 (6 bases). The CDR3 sequence is 13 residues long. The V gene lost 1 base and the J gene lost 8 bases, with 9 bases spanning the gap. Germline CDR1 reads LGHDT; CDR2 reads YNNKEL (reference sequence). CDR3 sequence (DNA): TGTGCCAGCAGCCAAGTAGTAGCGGATGAGCAGTTCTTC. It yields the protein CASSQVVADEQFF.

The chain has TRBV27 and TRBJ1-5; D is perhaps TRBD1 (6 bases). Between the trimmed V and J ends, which lost 7 bases and 1 base, there was a span of 14 bases. This CDR3 contains 15 residues. Looked up from germline, CDR1 is MNHEY and CDR2 is SMNVEV (reference sequence). CDR3 sequence (DNA): TGTGCCAGCACCCCATGGGGGGGCAGCAATCAGCCCCAGCATTTT. Its translation is CASTPWGGSNQPQHF.

The chain employs TRBV9 and TRBJ2-5; D remains ambiguous. V lost 0 bases and J 1 base, leaving 7 bases between the germline ends. The CDR3 loop spans 14 amino acids. Germline V gives CDR1 SGDLS, CDR2 YYNGEE. The DNA of the CDR3 is TGTGCCAGCAGCGTAGCAGATTTCCAAGAGACCCAGTACTTC. This gives the protein CASSVADFQETQYF. The variable domain in full, with the rest retrieved from reference TRBV9 and TRBJ2-5, is DSGVTQTPKHLITATGQRVTLRCSPRSGDLSVYWYQQSLDQGLQFLIQYYNGEERAKGNILERFSAQQFPDLHSELNLSSLELGDSALYFCASSVADFQETQYFGPGTRLLVL.

This chain joins TRBV6-5 and TRBJ2-1, with D possibly being TRBD2 (7 bases). CDR1 MNHEY and CDR2 SVGAGI come from the germline V gene. Between the trimmed V and J ends, which lost 6 bases and 10 bases, there was a span of 19 bases. The length of the CDR3 is 14 residues. CDR3 sequence reads: CASRGGGRLEEQFF. The DNA of the CDR3 is TGTGCCAGCAGGGGCGGGGGCCGCTTAGAGGAGCAGTTCTTC.

The rearrangement joins TRBV9 to TRBJ1-2, with D uncertain. V was cut by 0 bases and J by 6 bases, with 12 bases left in between. The CDR3 sequence is 14 residues long. Germline V gives CDR1 SGDLS, CDR2 YYNGEE. This CDR3 is CASSVGSSADGYTF. In DNA form, the CDR3 reads TGTGCCAGCAGCGTAGGATCGTCAGCTGATGGCTACACCTTC.

The chain carries TRBV18 and TRBJ1-1; no clear D gene. The CDR3 length is 18 residues. V was pared by 5 bases and J by 2 bases, with 24 bases between. Germline V gives CDR1 KGHSH, CDR2 LQKENI. The CDR3 nucleotides read TGTGCCAGCTCATCCATAAGAACACTGGTGAGAGCAAACACTGAAGCTTTCTTT. It specifies CASSSIRTLVRANTEAFF.

The V and J genes are TRBV10-3 and TRBJ1-1, with 10 nucleotides matching TRBD1. CDR3 length equals 13 residues. Germline assignment: CDR1 ENHRY and CDR2 SYGVKD. J was trimmed by 4 bases and V by 4 bases; bases with no gene match: 0. The CDR3 DNA follows: TGTGCCATCAGTGGGACAGGGGGCACTGAAGCTTTCTTT. Its translation: CAISGTGGTEAFF.

This clone was seen only once. The rearrangement uses TRBV6-5 and TRBJ1-2; possible D gene TRBD1, 5 bases. The germline V gene encodes CDR1 MNHEY and CDR2 SVGAGI. This CDR3 comprises 16 residues. The V end lost 2 bases, the J end lost 7 bases, and 20 bases lay between the germline ends. As DNA, the CDR3 is TGTGCCAGCAGTTACAGGTCCAGGGCCCGGGAGGGTGGCTACACCTTC. Translating it yields CASSYRSRAREGGYTF.

This clone was recorded only once. This chain links TRBV29-1 with TRBJ2-3; D call uncertain. Germline CDR1 SQVTM, CDR2 ANQGSEA. The CDR3 is made up of 12 amino acids. The V gene lost 3 bases and the J gene lost 4 bases, with 8 bases spanning the gap. The CDR3 is CSVESDADTQYF. For the CDR3, the DNA is TGCAGCGTTGAGTCTGACGCAGATACGCAGTATTTT.

The J gene is TRBJ1-5, the V gene TRBV19, with a possible D match to TRBD1 (5 bases). The germline V and J ends were trimmed by 6 bases and 7 bases, with 13 bases remaining between them. Looked up from germline, CDR1 is LNHDA and CDR2 is SQIVND (reference sequence). The CDR3 contains 13 residues. CDR3 nucleotide sequence: TGTGCCAGTAGCCAGGGAGGGTACCAGCCCCAGCATTTT. Protein: CASSQGGYQPQHF.

V and J are TRBV6-5 and TRBJ2-5; TRBD1 agrees at 9 bases. Trimming took 5 bases from V and 5 from J; bases not matched to a gene: 6. The CDR3 covers 14 residues. The germline CDR1 and CDR2 sequences are MNHEY and SVGAGI. CDR3 residues: CASSPNRGQETQYF. CDR3 nucleotides: TGTGCCAGCAGTCCTAACAGGGGGCAGGAGACCCAGTACTTC.

CDR3 amino acids: CASSLSGGAYGYTF. The CDR3 DNA is TGTGCCAGCAGCTTATCGGGAGGGGCCTATGGCTACACCTTC. V and J are TRBV7-9 and TRBJ1-2, with D possibly TRBD1 on 5 matching bases. Germline V gene sequence: CDR1 SEHNR, CDR2 FQNEAQ (reference sequence). V lost 2 bases and J lost 4, with 11 bases in between. CDR3 length: 14 amino acids.

The genes are TRBV19 and TRBJ2-5; TRBD1 matches 8 bases. The CDR3 is 14 residues long. Trimming removed 4 bases from V and 4 bases from J; junction bases left unmatched: 5. The germline gives CDR1 LNHDA, CDR2 SQIVND (reference sequence). CDR3 DNA sequence: TGTGCCAGTAGTAACAGGGGGGTTTTAGAGACCCAGTACTTC. Translation: CASSNRGVLETQYF. Filled out from reference TRBV19 and TRBJ2-5, the complete variable domain reads DGGITQSPKYLFRKEGQNVTLSCEQNLNHDAMYWYRQDPGQGLRLIYYSQIVNDFQKGDIAEGYSVSREKKESFPLTVTSAQKNPTAFYLCASSNRGVLETQYFGPGTRLLVL.